This T cell receptor (beta chain) comes out of a study of T cells expressing NK-cell markers. Study-wide context: Just one sequenced donor of eight was HCMV-seronegative, while seven were seropositive. Overall study findings and caveats: Over 5 donors had dominant NKG2C+ clonotypes that comprised about 1.0-7.0% of their CD8+ T cells.

5'RACE template switching built TCR beta cDNA with unique molecular identifiers. TCRdb reprocessed the 5' RACE reads, with one entry per CDR3 protein and no DNA. The sample table sets out more than 400,000 distinct CDR3 sequences. Details on this clonotype: Its specificity is unknown.

The CDR3 is 16 residues long. The germline CDR1 and CDR2 sequences are SGHTA and FQGNSA. Sequencing input: blood T cells: a sorted CD56 or NKG2C T cell subset, CD4+ or CD8+ T cells, or bulk PBMC T cells (not recorded which). This clonotype was obtained from a woman aged 18 to 69 in good health. The chain uses TRBV7-2 and TRBJ1-4. The CDR3 here is CASSLAWRGEEEKLFF.